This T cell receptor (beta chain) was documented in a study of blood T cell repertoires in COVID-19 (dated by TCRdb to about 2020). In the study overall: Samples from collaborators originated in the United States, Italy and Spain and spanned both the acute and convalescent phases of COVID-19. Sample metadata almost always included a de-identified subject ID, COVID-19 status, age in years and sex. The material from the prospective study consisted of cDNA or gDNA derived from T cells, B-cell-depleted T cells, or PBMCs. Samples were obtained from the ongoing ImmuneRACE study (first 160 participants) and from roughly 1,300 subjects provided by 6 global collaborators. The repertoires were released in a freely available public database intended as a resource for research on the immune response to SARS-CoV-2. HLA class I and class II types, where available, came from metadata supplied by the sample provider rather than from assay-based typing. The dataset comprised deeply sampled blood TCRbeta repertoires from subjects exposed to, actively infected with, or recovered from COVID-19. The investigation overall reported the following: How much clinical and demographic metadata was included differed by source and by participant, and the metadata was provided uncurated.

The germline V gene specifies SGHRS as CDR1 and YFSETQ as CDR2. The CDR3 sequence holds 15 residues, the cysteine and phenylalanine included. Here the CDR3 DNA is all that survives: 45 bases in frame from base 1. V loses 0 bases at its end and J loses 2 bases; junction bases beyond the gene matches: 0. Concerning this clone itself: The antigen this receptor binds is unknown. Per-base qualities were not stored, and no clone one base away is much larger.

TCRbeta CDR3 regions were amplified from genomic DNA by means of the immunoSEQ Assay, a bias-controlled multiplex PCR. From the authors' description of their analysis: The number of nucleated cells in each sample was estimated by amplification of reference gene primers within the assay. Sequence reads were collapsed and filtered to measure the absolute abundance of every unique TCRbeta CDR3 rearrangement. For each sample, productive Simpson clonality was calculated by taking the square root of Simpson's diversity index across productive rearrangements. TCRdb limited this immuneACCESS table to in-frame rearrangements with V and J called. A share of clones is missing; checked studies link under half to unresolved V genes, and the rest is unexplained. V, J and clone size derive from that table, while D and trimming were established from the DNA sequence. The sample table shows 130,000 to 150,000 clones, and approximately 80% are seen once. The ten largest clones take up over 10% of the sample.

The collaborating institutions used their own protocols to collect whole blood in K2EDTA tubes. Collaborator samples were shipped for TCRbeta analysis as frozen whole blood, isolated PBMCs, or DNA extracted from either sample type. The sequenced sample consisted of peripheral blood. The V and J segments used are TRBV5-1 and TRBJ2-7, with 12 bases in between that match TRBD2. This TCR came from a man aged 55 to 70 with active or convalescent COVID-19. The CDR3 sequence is CASSLGTSGTYEQYF. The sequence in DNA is TGCGCCAGCAGCTTGGGGACTAGCGGGACCTACGAGCAGTACTTC.